Reported below is one T cell receptor (beta chain). The data belong to a study of PD-L1 blockade in urothelial cancer. Whole-study context: Reported median T cell count for blood samples was around 150,000.

Germline V gene lookup returns CDR1 SGHDN and CDR2 FVKESK. Trimming left V 8 bases short and J 1 base short, with 11 bases between. This CDR3 is built from 13 residues. Generated by immunoSEQ multiplex PCR, the TCRdb table keeps only in-frame clones and is missing some. The data contain about 38,000 clones, approximately 90% of them singletons. The chain has TRBV14 and TRBJ1-1; D is perhaps TRBD1 (5 bases). The sequence came from a man aged 65 to 85 with urothelial cancer. This sample comprised PBMCs, obtained around atezolizumab (anti-PD-L1) treatment. The CDR3 reads CASWGGANTEAFF. The CDR3 bases are TGTGCCAGCTGGGGAGGGGCGAACACTGAAGCTTTCTTT.